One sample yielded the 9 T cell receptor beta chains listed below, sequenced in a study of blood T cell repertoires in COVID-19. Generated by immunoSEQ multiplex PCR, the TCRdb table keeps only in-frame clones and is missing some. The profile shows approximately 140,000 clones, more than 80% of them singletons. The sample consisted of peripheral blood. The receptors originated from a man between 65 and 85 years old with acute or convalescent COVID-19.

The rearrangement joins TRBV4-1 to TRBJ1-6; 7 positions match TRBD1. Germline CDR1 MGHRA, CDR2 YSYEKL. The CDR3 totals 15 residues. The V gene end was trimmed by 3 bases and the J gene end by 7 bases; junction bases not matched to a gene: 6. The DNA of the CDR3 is TGCGCCAGCAGCCAGAGACAGGGTGGGAATTCACCCCTCCACTTT. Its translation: CASSQRQGGNSPLHF.

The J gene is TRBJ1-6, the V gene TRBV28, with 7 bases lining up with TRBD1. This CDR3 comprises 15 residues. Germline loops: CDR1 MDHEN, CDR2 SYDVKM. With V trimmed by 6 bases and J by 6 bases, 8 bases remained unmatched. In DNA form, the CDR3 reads TGTGCCAGCAGAGGGGACCGACAGGGTAATTCACCCCTCCACTTT. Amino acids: CASRGDRQGNSPLHF.

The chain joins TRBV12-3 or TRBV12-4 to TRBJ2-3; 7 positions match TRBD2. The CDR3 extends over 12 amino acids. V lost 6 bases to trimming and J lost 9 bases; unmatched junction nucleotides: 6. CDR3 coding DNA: TGTGCCAGCAGCATGGGACTACCCACGCAGTATTTT. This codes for CASSMGLPTQYF.

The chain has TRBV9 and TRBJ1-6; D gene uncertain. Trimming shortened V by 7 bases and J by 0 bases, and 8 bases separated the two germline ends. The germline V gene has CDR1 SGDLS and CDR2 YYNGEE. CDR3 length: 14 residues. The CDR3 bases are TGTGCCAGCGGAGAGTCCTCCTATAATTCACCCCTCCACTTT. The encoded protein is CASGESSYNSPLHF.

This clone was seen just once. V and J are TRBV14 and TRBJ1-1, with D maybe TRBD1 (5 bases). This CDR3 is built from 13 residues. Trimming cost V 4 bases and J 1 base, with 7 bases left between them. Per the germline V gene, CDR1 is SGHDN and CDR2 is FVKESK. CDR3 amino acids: CASSRQRNTEAFF. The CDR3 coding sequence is TGTGCCAGCAGCCGACAGCGGAACACTGAAGCTTTCTTT. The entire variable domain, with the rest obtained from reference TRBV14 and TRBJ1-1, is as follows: EAGVTQFPSHSVIEKGQTVTLRCDPISGHDNLYWYRRVMGKEIKFLLHFVKESKQDESGMPNNRFLAERTGGTYSTLKVQPAELEDSGVYFCASSRQRNTEAFFGQGTRLTVV.

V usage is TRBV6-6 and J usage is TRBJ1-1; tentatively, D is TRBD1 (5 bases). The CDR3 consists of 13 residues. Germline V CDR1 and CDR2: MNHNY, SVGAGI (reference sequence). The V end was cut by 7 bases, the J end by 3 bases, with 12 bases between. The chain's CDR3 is CASIVGGHTEAFF. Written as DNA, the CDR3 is TGTGCCAGCATCGTCGGGGGACACACTGAAGCTTTCTTT.

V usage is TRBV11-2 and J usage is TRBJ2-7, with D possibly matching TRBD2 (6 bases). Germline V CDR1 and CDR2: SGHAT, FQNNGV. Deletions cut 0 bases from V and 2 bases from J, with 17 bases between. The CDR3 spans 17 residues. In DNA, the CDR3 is TGTGCCAGCAGCTTAGATCACGGTGGGACTGGCCCCTACGAGCAGTACTTC. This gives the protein CASSLDHGGTGPYEQYF.

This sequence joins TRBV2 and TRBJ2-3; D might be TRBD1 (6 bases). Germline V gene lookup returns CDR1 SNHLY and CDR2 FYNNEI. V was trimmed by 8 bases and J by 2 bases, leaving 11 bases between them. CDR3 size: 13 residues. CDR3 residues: CASGGVYTDTQYF. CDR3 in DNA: TGTGCCAGCGGGGGCGTCTACACAGATACGCAGTATTTT.

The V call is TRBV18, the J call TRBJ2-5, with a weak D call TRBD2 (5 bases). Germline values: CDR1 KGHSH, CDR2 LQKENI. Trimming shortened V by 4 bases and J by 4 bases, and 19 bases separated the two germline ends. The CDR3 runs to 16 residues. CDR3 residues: CASSLRSGAEGETQYF. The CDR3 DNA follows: TGTGCCAGCTCACTCCGGTCAGGAGCCGAGGGAGAGACCCAGTACTTC.